This T cell receptor (beta chain) was identified in a study of control samples from healthy donors and cancer patients. V shed 2 bases and J 4 bases; nucleotides not matched to a gene: 8. CDR3 size: 16 residues. The germline V gene encodes CDR1 MGHDK and CDR2 SYGVNS. Repertoires were generated with immunoSEQ multiplex PCR, while TCRdb's copy carries only in-frame clones and drops some. The profile covers roughly 76,000 clones, with more than 85% appearing a single time and 0.95% to 1.5% taken by the ten largest. The rearrangement uses TRBV25-1 and TRBJ2-1; the match to TRBD2 covers 7 bases. Material: PBMCs. The sequence derives from a woman aged 35 to 49 with lung cancer. CDR3 bases: TGTGCCAGCAGTGAAGGGGCTAGCGGTCGTTACAATGAGCAGTTCTTC. Protein: CASSEGASGRYNEQFF.